Listed here are 10 T cell receptor beta chains from one sample, sequenced in a study of Graves' ophthalmopathy and Graves' hyperthyroidism. RNA transcripts were the source from which TCR beta CDR3 regions were amplified. Scientists carried out first-round RT-PCR using HTBI primers and then a second-round multiplex PCR. TCRdb reanalysed the multiplex PCR reads using MiXCR and keeps one entry per CDR3 protein. Here the sample spans approximately 540,000 distinct CDR3 sequences, under 45% being singletons. The sequenced sample consisted of peripheral blood or thyroid tissue (not recorded which). Every receptor here comes from an adult man with Graves' hyperthyroidism.

The gene calls are TRBV5-6 and TRBJ1-1; 9 bases fit TRBD1. This CDR3 has 19 residues. The J segment lost 7 bases and the V segment lost 0 bases, leaving 19 bases of the junction unmatched. Germline-derived CDR1 and CDR2 are SGHDT and YYEEEE. The CDR3 sequence is CASSLAASGTGLPTYEAFF. The DNA of the CDR3 is TGTGCCAGCAGCTTGGCAGCATCCGGGACAGGGTTACCAACGTATGAAGCTTTCTTT.

This clonotype has ten or more counts. The rearrangement joins TRBV7-8 to TRBJ2-7, with D perhaps assigned TRBD1 or TRBD2 (5 bases each). V lost 5 bases, J lost 4 bases, and 15 bases lay in between. This CDR3 region has 14 residues. Germline V gene lookup returns CDR1 SGHVS and CDR2 FQNEAQ. The chain's CDR3 is CASSRSGTPYEQYF. CDR3 nucleotides: TGTGCCAGCAGCCGATCCGGGACCCCTTACGAGCAGTACTTC.

This clonotype was seen just once. V is TRBV5-1 and J is TRBJ2-2; no reliable D call. The length of the CDR3 is 15 residues. Germline V gene sequence: CDR1 SGHRS, CDR2 YFSETQ. V was clipped by 4 bases and J by 3 bases, with 13 bases between them. The CDR3 region is CASSGFTRDTGELFF. The CDR3 nucleotides are TGCGCCAGCAGCGGGTTCACTCGGGACACCGGGGAGCTGTTTTTT. Full variable domain (missing parts from reference TRBV5-1 and TRBJ2-2): KAGVTQTPRYLIKTRGQQVTLSCSPISGHRSVSWYQQTPGQGLQFLFEYFSETQRNKGNFPGRFSGRQFSNSRSEMNVSTLELGDSALYLCASSGFTRDTGELFFGEGSRLTVL.

The chain has TRBV20-1 and TRBJ2-3, with TRBD2 matching 12 bases. The CDR3 covers 15 residues. The germline gives CDR1 DFQATT, CDR2 SNEGSKA (reference sequence). J gave up 0 bases and V 6 bases, and 4 bases lay outside the gene matches. CDR3 region: CSARLAGVSTDTQYF. CDR3 DNA: TGCAGTGCACGACTAGCGGGAGTAAGCACAGATACGCAGTATTTT.

The chain links TRBV6-1 to TRBJ1-5, with D possibly matching TRBD2 (7 bases). The J call may be faulty, since TRBJ2-3 better matches the DNA end. This CDR3 is built from 13 residues. Looked up from germline, CDR1 is MNHNS and CDR2 is SASEGT. This chain's CDR3 is CASRRRGRDTQYF. Here the CDR3 DNA reads TGTGCCAGCAGACGGCGGGGGCGGGATACGCAGTATTTT.

The gene calls are TRBV25-1 and TRBJ1-4, with 10 bases identical to TRBD1. CDR1 MGHDK and CDR2 SYGVNS come from the germline V gene. The trim removed 7 bases at V and 4 bases at J, leaving 6 bases unmatched. The CDR3 has 15 amino acids. The CDR3 nucleotides read TGTGCCAGCACCCCCGGGACAGGGGATAATGAAAAACTGTTTTTT. Its protein is CASTPGTGDNEKLFF.

The chain recombines TRBV10-3 with TRBJ1-3; D uncertain. Germline values: CDR1 ENHRY, CDR2 SYGVKD. V was clipped by 6 bases and J by 0 bases, with 12 bases between them. The CDR3 is 15 amino acids. The CDR3 DNA follows: TGTGCCATCAGCAGAAATGACATCTCTGGAAACACCATATATTTT. Translated, it gives CAISRNDISGNTIYF.

The chain couples TRBV13 to TRBJ1-1; 9 nucleotides agree with TRBD1. The germline gives CDR1 PRHDT, CDR2 FYEKMQ (reference sequence). This CDR3 has 15 amino acids. Germline trimming cut 10 bases from V and 3 bases from J; bases unmatched to any gene: 12. The CDR3 DNA reads as TGTGCCAACAGGAACACAGGGGGCGGCTACACTGAAGCTTTCTTT. It yields the protein CANRNTGGGYTEAFF.

V usage is TRBV24-1 and J usage is TRBJ2-3, with 9 nucleotides matching TRBD2. CDR1 and CDR2 from the germline V gene are KGHDR and SFDVKD. Trimming cost V 4 bases and J 0 bases; bases outside gene matches: 4. This CDR3 is built from 16 residues. The CDR3: CATSDPTSGSTDTQYF. The CDR3 bases are TGTGCCACCAGTGACCCTACTAGCGGGAGCACAGATACGCAGTATTTT.

The chain carries TRBV10-3 and TRBJ2-7; weak D call: TRBD1 (6 bases). CDR1 and CDR2 from the germline V gene are ENHRY and SYGVKD. V lost 6 bases and J 0 bases, leaving 12 bases between the germline ends. The CDR3 loop spans 14 amino acids. The CDR3 sequence is CAIRLTGSSYEQYF. CDR3 nucleotide sequence: TGTGCCATCAGGCTGACAGGCAGCTCCTACGAGCAGTACTTC.